This TCR beta chain stems from a study of shared clonotypes between healthy human individuals. The CDR3 runs to 16 residues. Trimming took 0 bases from V and 0 from J, leaving 9 bases between them. CDR1 and CDR2 from the germline V gene are SGHVS and FNYEAQ. Comment on this clone: What it recognizes is unknown.

Study results and limitations: Estimated clonotype richness was generally higher in naive than memory subsets.

Produced via immunoSEQ multiplex PCR; TCRdb's table is partial and in-frame only. The repertoire consists of 330,000 or so clones, with over 70% occurring once and the leading ten covering roughly a tenth. The donor cohort consisted entirely of Caucasian adults residing in Nashville, Tennessee. The sample taken for sequencing was memory CD4+ T cells sorted from blood. Noted subset: CD45RA-negative fraction. The receptor's source is a man aged 25 to 40 in good health. J is TRBJ2-1 and V is TRBV7-6; D unresolved. The CDR3 reads CASSLAGASSYNEQFF. CDR3 DNA: TGTGCCAGCAGCTTAGCAGGCGCCAGCTCCTACAATGAGCAGTTCTTC. Together with reference TRBV7-6 and TRBJ2-1, the CDR3 gives the full variable domain: GAGVSQSPRYKVTKRGQDVALRCDPISGHVSLYWYRQALGQGPEFLTYFNYEAQQDKSGLPNDRFSAERPEGSISTLTIQRTEQRDSAMYRCASSLAGASSYNEQFFGPGTRLTVL.